This note documents a single TCR beta chain sequence. No antigen is known for it. Produced via immunoSEQ multiplex PCR; TCRdb's table is partial and in-frame only. The top ten hold approximately 0.9% of the sample, which has approximately 41,000 clones, 95% seen once. This sample is part of a study of T cell clonotyping in hematopoietic cell transplantation. Findings and limits, study-wide: At the given depth, recipient repertoires were over 95% de novo clonotypes. Broader posttransplant TCR repertoire diversity was predicted by graft donor and pretransplant recipient Inverse Simpson Index values. No sorting was done, leaving CD4 and CD8 contributions mixed.

CDR3 size: 13 residues. V was cut by 0 bases and J by 4 bases, with 6 bases left in between. Germline assignment: CDR1 SGHDN and CDR2 FVKESK. This clonotype originated in a man aged 30-40 years in good health. Some clones in this sample may be carry-over from other donors' samples. V gene TRBV14 combines with J gene TRBJ1-2, with D uncertain. Sequencing used peripheral blood mononuclear cells. The CDR3 nucleotides read TGTGCCAGCAGCCAAGATTTTTCCTATGGCTACACCTTC. Its translation: CASSQDFSYGYTF.